This T cell receptor beta chain was identified during a study of T cell repertoires in cytomegalovirus infection. Study-wide results and caveats: Dominant in the ex vivo response were TCR beta clonotypes restricted by HLA-C and specific for CMV.

TCRdb re-analysed the reads in MiXCR, keeping a single row per CDR3 protein. The sample contains 360,000 or so distinct CDR3 sequences, just under 35% of which appear only once. V was trimmed by 6 bases and J by 3 bases, leaving 15 bases between them. Germline CDR1 and CDR2: MNHGY and SAAAGT. The CDR3 is made up of 15 amino acids. A few counts support this clonotype. The antigen is unknown. The input for sequencing was cultured PBMCs, taken from culture after CMV antigen stimulation. This chain links TRBV6-8 with TRBJ2-1; weak D call: TRBD2 (6 bases). This TCR came from a human donor in good health (CMV status not recorded). Some clones in this sample may be carry-over from other donors' samples. The CDR3 sequence: CASRNGGADYNEQFF. The CDR3 DNA follows: TGTGCCAGCAGAAACGGAGGGGCAGACTACAATGAGCAGTTCTTC.